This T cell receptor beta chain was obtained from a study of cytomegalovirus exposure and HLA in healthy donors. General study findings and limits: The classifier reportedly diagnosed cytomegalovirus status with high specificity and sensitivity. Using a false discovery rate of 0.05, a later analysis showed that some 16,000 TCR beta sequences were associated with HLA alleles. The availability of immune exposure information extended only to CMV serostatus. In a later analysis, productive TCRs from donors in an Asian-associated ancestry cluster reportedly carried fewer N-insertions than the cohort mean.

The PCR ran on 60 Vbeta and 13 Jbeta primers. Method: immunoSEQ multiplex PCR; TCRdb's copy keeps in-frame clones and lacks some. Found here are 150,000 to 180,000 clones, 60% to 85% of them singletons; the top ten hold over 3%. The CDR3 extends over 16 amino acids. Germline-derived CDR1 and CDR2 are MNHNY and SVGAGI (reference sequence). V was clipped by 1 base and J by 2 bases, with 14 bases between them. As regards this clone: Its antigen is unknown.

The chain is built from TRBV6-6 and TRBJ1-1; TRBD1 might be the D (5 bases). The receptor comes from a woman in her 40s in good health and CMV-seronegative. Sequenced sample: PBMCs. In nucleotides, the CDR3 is TGTGCCAGCAGTTACTTTCCGGGGGGGGGAAACACTGAAGCTTTCTTT. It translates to CASSYFPGGGNTEAFF.